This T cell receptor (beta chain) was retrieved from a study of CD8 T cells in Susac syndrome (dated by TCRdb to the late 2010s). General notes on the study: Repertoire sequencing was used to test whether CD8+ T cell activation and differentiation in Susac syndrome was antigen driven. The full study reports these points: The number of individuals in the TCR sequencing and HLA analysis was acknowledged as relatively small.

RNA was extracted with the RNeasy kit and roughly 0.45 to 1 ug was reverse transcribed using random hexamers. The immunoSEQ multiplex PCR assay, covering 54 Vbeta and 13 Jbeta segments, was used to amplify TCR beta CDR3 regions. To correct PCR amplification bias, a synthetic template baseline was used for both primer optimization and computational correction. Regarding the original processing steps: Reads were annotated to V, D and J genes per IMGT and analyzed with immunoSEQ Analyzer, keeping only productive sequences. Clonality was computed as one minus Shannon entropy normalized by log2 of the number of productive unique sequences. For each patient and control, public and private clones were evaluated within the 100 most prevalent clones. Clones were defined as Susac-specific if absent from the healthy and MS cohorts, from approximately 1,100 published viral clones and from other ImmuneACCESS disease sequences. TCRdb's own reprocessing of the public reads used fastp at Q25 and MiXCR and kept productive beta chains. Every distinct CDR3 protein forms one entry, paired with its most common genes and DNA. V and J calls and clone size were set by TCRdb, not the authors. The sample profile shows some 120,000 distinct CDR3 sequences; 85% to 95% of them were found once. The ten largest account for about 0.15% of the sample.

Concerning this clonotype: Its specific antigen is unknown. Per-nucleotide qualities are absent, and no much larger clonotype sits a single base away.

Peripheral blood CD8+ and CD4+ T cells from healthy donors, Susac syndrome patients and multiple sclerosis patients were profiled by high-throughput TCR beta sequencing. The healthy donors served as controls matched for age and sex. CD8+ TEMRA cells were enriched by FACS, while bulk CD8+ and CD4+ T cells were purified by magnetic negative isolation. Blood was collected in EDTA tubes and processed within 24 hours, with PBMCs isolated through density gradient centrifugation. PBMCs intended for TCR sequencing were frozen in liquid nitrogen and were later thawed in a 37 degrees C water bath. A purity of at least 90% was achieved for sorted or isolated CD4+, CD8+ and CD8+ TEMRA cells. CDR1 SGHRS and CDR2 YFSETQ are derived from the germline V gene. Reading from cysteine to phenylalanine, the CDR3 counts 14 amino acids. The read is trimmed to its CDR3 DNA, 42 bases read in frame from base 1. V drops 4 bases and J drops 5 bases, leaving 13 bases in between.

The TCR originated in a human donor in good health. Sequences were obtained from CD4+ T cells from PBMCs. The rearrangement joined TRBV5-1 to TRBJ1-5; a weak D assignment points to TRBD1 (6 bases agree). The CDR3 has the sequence CASSRGAGDQPQHF. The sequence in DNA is TGCGCCAGCAGCAGGGGGGCAGGGGATCAGCCCCAGCATTTT.